These T cell receptor beta chains were read from a single sample in a study of T-cell reconstitution after alpha-beta-depleted transplantation in children. TCRdb reanalysed the PCR reads using MiXCR and keeps one entry per CDR3 protein. Among some 310,000 distinct CDR3 sequences listed, more than 20% were seen once. This material consisted of PBMCs, mostly from graft donor cells, taken 180 days after TCRalphabeta/CD19-depleted stem cell transplant. All receptors come from a male patient aged 10-17 years who had a stem cell transplant for acute lymphoblastic leukemia, so the T cells may come from the graft donor. Both conserved end residues are trimmed from each CDR3. A clone size is listed for some rows: how often the clone was seen (once, few, many), or a class if it is expanded.

j_call v_call clone_size cdr3_aa
TRBJ2-4 TRBV6-1 NA ASSRPDRGNIQY
TRBJ1-2 TRBV5-5 few ASSLVTGENYGYT
TRBJ1-3 TRBV11-2 NA ASIDLPRKYSGNTIY
TRBJ2-1 TRBV19 NA ASSRGLASYNEQF
TRBJ2-7 TRBV20-1 NA SASLGGEFRGEQY
TRBJ2-7 TRBV5-1 NA ASSLIWGSLTSSEQY
TRBJ2-3 TRBV5-1 few ASSTLDTQY
TRBJ2-1 TRBV24-1 few ATSDGGTGAYNEQF
TRBJ2-7 TRBV19 few ASSTPGLATYEQY
TRBJ2-1 TRBV7-3 few ASSQGAGNEQF
TRBJ1-1 TRBV20-1 few SARGARRRTEAF
TRBJ2-1 TRBV7-9 NA ASSFQRDNEQF
TRBJ2-2 TRBV11-2 few ASSPVFTGELF
TRBJ2-3 TRBV6-5 few ASSSRTSGSDTQY
TRBJ2-7 TRBV29-1 few SVGPRTGEQY
TRBJ2-7 TRBV7-9 NA ASSSRQGRGYEQY
TRBJ2-3 TRBV25-1 NA ASSESLAVYTDTQY
TRBJ1-1 TRBV29-1 NA SVRRRARDTEAF
TRBJ2-7 TRBV18 few ASSPQNTLTYEQY
TRBJ2-4 TRBV15 many ATSRVKNIQY
TRBJ2-1 TRBV29-1 NA SARGLGEQF
TRBJ2-5 TRBV5-1 few ASSLVPTGRETQY
TRBJ2-2 TRBV6-1 NA ASSARFGGELF
TRBJ2-3 TRBV7-6 few ASSRSGSSADTQY
TRBJ2-3 TRBV20-1 few SARDQLLRTADTQY
TRBJ2-7 TRBV2 NA ASSERGQGFYEQY
TRBJ2-3 TRBV7-3 few ASSPQPKGSTDTQY
TRBJ2-7 TRBV7-6 few ASSLGSGGTYEQY
TRBJ2-3 TRBV29-1 NA SVWTGFTDTQY
TRBJ2-4 TRBV12-3/TRBV12-4 NA ASSYGLRAKNIQY
TRBJ2-7 TRBV5-1 NA ASSLKDLAGGLPNEQY
TRBJ1-1 TRBV5-1 NA ASSFGDRTVNTEAF
TRBJ2-1 TRBV5-8 few ASSLEGLAGAGEQF
TRBJ2-1 TRBV6-5 NA ASSYSENNEQF
TRBJ2-2 TRBV6-4 few ASSYSGTGELF
TRBJ1-5 TRBV5-1 NA ASSSIPDRVNQPQH
TRBJ1-2 TRBV25-1 NA ASSPRQGVSYGYT
TRBJ2-3 TRBV5-1 NA ASSLIAGTDTQY
TRBJ2-7 TRBV29-1 NA SVGASGSYEQY
TRBJ1-1 TRBV6-5 many ASSYAWDRSAF
TRBJ2-1 TRBV20-1 NA SARVSGNYNEQF
TRBJ2-7 TRBV14 few ASSPGQLLSYEQY
TRBJ2-1 TRBV2 NA ASSEGRQLFQF
TRBJ2-7 TRBV2 NA ASSEGRLSSYEQY
TRBJ2-7 TRBV7-2 NA ASSLAGQYEQY
TRBJ1-6 TRBV27 NA ASRKVGQGHSPLH
TRBJ2-3 TRBV6-5 NA ASSYWSGSGGTDTQY
TRBJ2-6 TRBV25-1 few ASSRGSGANVLT
TRBJ2-1 TRBV20-1 few SARDRLAHNNEQF
TRBJ2-1 TRBV20-1 few SAPTSGTRYNEQF
TRBJ1-4 TRBV20-1 NA SARHYQDASNEKLF
TRBJ2-7 TRBV7-3 NA ASSLSRTSGSNEQY
TRBJ2-5 TRBV24-1 once ARADSLHEETHY
TRBJ2-7 TRBV5-1 few ASSGSYEQY
TRBJ1-2 TRBV30 NA AWSVRGQILYGYT
TRBJ1-2 TRBV5-1 few ASSYEGRYGYT